This is a list of T cell receptor beta chains from one sample in a study of cytomegalovirus exposure and HLA in healthy donors. Measured with immunoSEQ multiplex PCR; TCRdb has only the in-frame clones, and not every one. The table has roughly 50,000 clones, less than 85% seen once. The sequenced sample consisted of PBMCs. The receptors were gathered from a man aged 30 to 45 in good health and CMV-seropositive. The CDR3 runs from the conserved cysteine through the conserved F or W. D genes are given only for firm matches. Rows give clone size only sometimes, using once, few, many, or a class for an expanded clone.

size	length	D	V	J	CDR3	DNA
few	14	-	TRBV4-1	TRBJ1-2	CASRGVPKDYGYTF	TGCGCCTCCAGGGGAGTACCAAAGGACTATGGCTACACCTTC
once	15	TRBD1	TRBV6-5	TRBJ2-7	CASSYSETGGREQYF	TGTGCCAGCAGTTACTCGGAGACAGGGGGCCGCGAGCAGTACTTC
-	17	-	TRBV4-2	TRBJ2-3	CASSQSPVTGSTDTQYF	TGTGCCAGCAGCCAGAGCCCAGTGACAGGCAGCACAGATACGCAGTATTTT
-	16	TRBD1	TRBV9	TRBJ2-2	CASSVSRDRNTGELFF	TGTGCCAGCAGCGTCTCCCGGGACAGGAACACCGGGGAGCTGTTTTTT
-	13	-	TRBV9	TRBJ2-1	CASSVPPMTEQFF	TGTGCCAGCAGCGTACCCCCTATGACAGAGCAGTTCTTC
few	12	TRBD1	TRBV6-1	TRBJ1-4	CASDRGGEKLFF	TGTGCCAGCGACAGGGGAGGAGAAAAACTGTTTTTT
-	12	-	TRBV5-6	TRBJ2-7	CASSLAVGEQYF	TGTGCCAGCAGCTTGGCGGTCGGGGAGCAGTACTTC
few	15	-	TRBV10-3	TRBJ1-5	CAISESVLGGQPQHF	TGTGCCATCAGTGAGTCGGTCCTGGGAGGTCAGCCCCAGCATTTT
-	16	TRBD1	TRBV7-9	TRBJ2-7	CSSSPSFRQGLYEQYF	TGTTCCAGCAGCCCATCTTTTCGACAGGGCCTCTACGAGCAGTACTTC
-	13	-	TRBV10-3	TRBJ2-7	CAISDSTVGEQYF	TGTGCCATCAGTGACTCGACAGTCGGCGAGCAGTACTTC
few	13	-	TRBV10-3	TRBJ1-5	CAISETAGQPQHF	TGTGCCATCAGTGAGACGGCAGGGCAGCCCCAGCATTTT
few	14	TRBD1	TRBV6-5	TRBJ2-7	CASSKTGVTYEQYF	TGTGCCAGCAGTAAGACAGGGGTAACCTACGAGCAGTACTTC
-	15	-	TRBV7-2	TRBJ2-6	CASSLAGTGANVLTF	TGTGCCAGCAGCTTAGCCGGGACTGGGGCCAACGTCCTGACTTTC
-	13	TRBD1	TRBV19	TRBJ1-2	CASREDRRYGYTF	TGTGCCAGTAGGGAGGACAGGAGATATGGCTACACCTTC
-	14	TRBD1	TRBV25-1	TRBJ2-7	CASSVGDRSYEQYF	TGTGCCAGCAGTGTGGGGGACAGGTCCTACGAGCAGTACTTC
-	14	-	TRBV7-2	TRBJ2-3	CASSSAGGRDTQYF	TGTGCCAGCAGTTCTGCGGGTGGGCGTGATACGCAGTATTTT
-	15	TRBD1	TRBV7-7	TRBJ2-5	CASSLDRGIGETQYF	TGTGCTAGCAGTTTGGACAGGGGAATTGGAGAGACCCAGTACTTC
-	17	TRBD1	TRBV7-3	TRBJ1-2	CASSPQPGTGGGYGYTF	TGTGCCAGCAGCCCCCAACCCGGGACAGGGGGCGGCTATGGCTACACCTTC
-	17	-	TRBV18	TRBJ1-3	CASSPGAQGYSGNTIYF	TGTGCCAGCTCACCCGGCGCGCAGGGGTACTCTGGAAACACCATATATTTT
few	19	-	TRBV7-9	TRBJ2-6	CASSLEVPGASSGANVLTF	TGTGCCAGCAGCTTAGAAGTTCCAGGGGCCAGCTCTGGGGCCAACGTCCTGACTTTC
-	13	-	TRBV29-1	TRBJ1-4	CSVDGGRNEKLFF	TGCAGCGTTGATGGCGGAAGAAATGAAAAACTGTTTTTT
-	16	-	TRBV7-3	TRBJ2-6	CASSSGGAPGANVLTF	TGTGCCAGCAGCAGTGGGGGGGCGCCTGGGGCCAACGTCCTGACTTTC
-	16	TRBD2	TRBV6-6	TRBJ2-5	CASSYSGRGGRETQYF	TGTGCCAGCAGTTACAGTGGGCGGGGGGGCCGAGAGACCCAGTACTTC
few	15	TRBD1	TRBV27	TRBJ1-4	CASSSQGAANEKLFF	TGTGCCAGCAGTTCGCAGGGGGCAGCTAATGAAAAACTGTTTTTT
-	16	-	TRBV7-3	TRBJ1-6	CASSLVPQGYNSPLHF	TGTGCCAGCAGCTTGGTCCCCCAGGGGTATAATTCACCCCTCCACTTT
-	12	TRBD2	TRBV6-1	TRBJ2-7	CASGGGALEQYF	TGTGCCAGCGGCGGGGGGGCCCTCGAGCAGTACTTC
-	15	TRBD1	TRBV7-9	TRBJ1-6	CASSLDADRTRALHF	TGTGCCAGCAGCTTAGACGCGGACAGGACGAGGGCCCTCCACTTT
-	15	-	TRBV10-3	TRBJ1-2	CAISEGGRSNYGYTF	TGTGCCATCAGTGAAGGGGGTAGAAGTAACTATGGCTACACCTTC
-	13	-	TRBV7-2	TRBJ2-3	CASSTYRRNTQYF	TGTGCCAGCAGCACCTACAGGAGAAACACGCAGTATTTT